This is a list of T cell receptor beta chains from one sample in a study of shared clonotypes between healthy human individuals. Clones were read by immunoSEQ multiplex PCR, and TCRdb kept only the in-frame ones, dropping some. The sample yields more than 2,000,000 clones, 85% to 95% seen once. The sequenced material came from naive CD4+ T cells sorted from blood. These receptors originate from a man between 18 and 29 years old in good health. Each CDR3 is given with its conserved first and last residue. The size field is filled for only some rows; it gives once, few, many or a size class.

abundance | j_gene | v_gene | CDR3aa
NA | TRBJ2-3 | TRBV5-4 | CASSLDSAAQYF
NA | TRBJ1-1 | TRBV30 | CAWSVLGSTEAFF
once | TRBJ1-3 | TRBV19 | CASSLGLLSSGNTIYF
NA | TRBJ1-1 | TRBV6-5 | CASFKTGSMNTEAFF
NA | TRBJ2-7 | TRBV7-2 | CASSEMARGEQYF
NA | TRBJ2-7 | TRBV18 | CASSPGRGSSYEQYF
NA | TRBJ2-3 | TRBV30 | CAWSAGLAGVADTQYF
NA | TRBJ1-2 | TRBV28 | CASSGGANYGYTF
NA | TRBJ2-5 | TRBV2 | CASSLDRSPQYF
NA | TRBJ2-7 | TRBV28 | CASSGQNSYEQYF
NA | TRBJ1-2 | TRBV6-1 | CASSETPGQTYGYTF
NA | TRBJ2-7 | TRBV6-5 | CASRGQGYEQYF
NA | TRBJ2-2 | TRBV2 | CASIRQTGELFF
NA | TRBJ1-5 | TRBV18 | CASSRQGAGSNQPQHF
NA | TRBJ2-1 | TRBV4-3 | CASSQLGHQTYNEQFF
NA | TRBJ2-2 | TRBV12-2 | CASRLAGGATENTGELFF